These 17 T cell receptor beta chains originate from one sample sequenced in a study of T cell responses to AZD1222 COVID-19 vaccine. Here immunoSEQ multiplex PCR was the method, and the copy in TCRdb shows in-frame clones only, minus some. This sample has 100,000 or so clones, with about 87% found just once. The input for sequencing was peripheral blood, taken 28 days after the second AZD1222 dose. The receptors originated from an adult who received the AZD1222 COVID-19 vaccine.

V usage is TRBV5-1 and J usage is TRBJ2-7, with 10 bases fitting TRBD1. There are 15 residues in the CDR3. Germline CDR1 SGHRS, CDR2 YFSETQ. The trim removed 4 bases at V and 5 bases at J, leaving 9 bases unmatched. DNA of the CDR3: TGCGCCAGCAGCCCAGGACAGGGGGGGACGGACGAGCAGTACTTC. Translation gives CASSPGQGGTDEQYF.

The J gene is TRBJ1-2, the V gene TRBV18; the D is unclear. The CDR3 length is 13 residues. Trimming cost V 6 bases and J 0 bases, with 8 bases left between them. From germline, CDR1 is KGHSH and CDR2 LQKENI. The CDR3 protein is CASSPEANYGYTF. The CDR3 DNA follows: TGTGCCAGCTCCCCGGAGGCTAACTATGGCTACACCTTC.

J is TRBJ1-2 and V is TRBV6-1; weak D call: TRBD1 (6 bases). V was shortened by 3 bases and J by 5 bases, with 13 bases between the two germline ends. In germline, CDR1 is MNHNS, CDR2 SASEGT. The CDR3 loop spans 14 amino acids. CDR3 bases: TGTGCCAGCAGTGAGCAGGCAGGACAGTATGGCTACACCTTC. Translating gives CASSEQAGQYGYTF.

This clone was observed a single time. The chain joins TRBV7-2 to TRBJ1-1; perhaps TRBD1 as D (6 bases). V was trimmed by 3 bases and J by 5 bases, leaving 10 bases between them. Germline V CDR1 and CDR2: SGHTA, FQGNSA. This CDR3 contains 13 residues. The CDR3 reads CASSFEGVTEAFF. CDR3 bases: TGTGCCAGCAGCTTCGAGGGGGTGACTGAAGCTTTCTTT. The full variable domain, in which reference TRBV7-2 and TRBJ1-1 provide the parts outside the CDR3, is GAGVSQSPSNKVTEKGKDVELRCDPISGHTALYWYRQSLGQGLEFLIYFQGNSAPDKSGLPSDRFSAERTGGSVSTLTIQRTQQEDSAVYLCASSFEGVTEAFFGQGTRLTVV.

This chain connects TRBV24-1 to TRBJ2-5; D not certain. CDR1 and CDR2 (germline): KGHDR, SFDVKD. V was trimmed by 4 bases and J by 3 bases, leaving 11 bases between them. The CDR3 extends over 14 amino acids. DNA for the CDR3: TGTGCCACCAGTGACTGGGGTCAGAAAGAGACCCAGTACTTC. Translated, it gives CATSDWGQKETQYF.

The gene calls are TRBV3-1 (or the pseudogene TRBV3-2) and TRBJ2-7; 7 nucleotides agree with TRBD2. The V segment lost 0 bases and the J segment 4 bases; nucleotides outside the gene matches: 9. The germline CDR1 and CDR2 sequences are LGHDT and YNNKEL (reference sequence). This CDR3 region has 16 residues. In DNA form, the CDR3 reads TGTGCCAGCAGCCAAGATCTAGTGGGAGGGAGGTACGAGCAGTACTTC. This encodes CASSQDLVGGRYEQYF.

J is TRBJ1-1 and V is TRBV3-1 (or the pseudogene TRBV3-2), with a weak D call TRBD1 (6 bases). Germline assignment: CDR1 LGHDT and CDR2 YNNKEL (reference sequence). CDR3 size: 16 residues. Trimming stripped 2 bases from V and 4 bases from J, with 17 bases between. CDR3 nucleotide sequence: TGTGCCAGCAGCCAAAACCCAGGGGCCTTAGGCACTGAAGCTTTCTTT. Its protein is CASSQNPGALGTEAFF.

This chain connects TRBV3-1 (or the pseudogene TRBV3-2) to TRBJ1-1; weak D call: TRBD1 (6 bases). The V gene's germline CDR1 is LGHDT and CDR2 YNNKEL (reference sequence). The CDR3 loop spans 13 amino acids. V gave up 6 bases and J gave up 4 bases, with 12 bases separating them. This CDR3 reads CASSGGGGTEAFF. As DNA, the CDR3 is TGTGCCAGCAGTGGTGGGGGCGGCACTGAAGCTTTCTTT.

The CDR3 protein is CASSMGQALYEQYF. In nucleotides, the CDR3 is TGTGCCAGTAGTATGGGACAGGCCCTTTACGAGCAGTACTTC. This sequence joins TRBV19 and TRBJ2-7; 8 positions match TRBD1. CDR3 length: 14 amino acids. Per germline, CDR1 LNHDA and CDR2 SQIVND (reference sequence). J gave up 4 bases and V 3 bases, and 5 bases lay outside the gene matches.

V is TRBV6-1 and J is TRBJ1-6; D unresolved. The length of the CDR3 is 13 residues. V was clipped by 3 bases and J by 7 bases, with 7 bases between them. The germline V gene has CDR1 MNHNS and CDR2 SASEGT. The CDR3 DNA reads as TGTGCCAGCAGTGAGGGAGGAAATTCACCCCTCCACTTT. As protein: CASSEGGNSPLHF.

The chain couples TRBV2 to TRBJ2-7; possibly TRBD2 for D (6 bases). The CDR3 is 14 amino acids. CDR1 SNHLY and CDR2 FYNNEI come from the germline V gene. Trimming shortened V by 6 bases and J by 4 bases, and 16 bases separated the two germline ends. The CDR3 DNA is TGTGCCAGCAGGGGCGGGACGGTAATATACGAGCAGTACTTC. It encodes CASRGGTVIYEQYF. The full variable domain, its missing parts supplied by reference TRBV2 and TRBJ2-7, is EPEVTQTPSHQVTQMGQEVILRCVPISNHLYFYWYRQILGQKVEFLVSFYNNEISEKSEIFDDQFSVERPDGSNFTLKIRSTKLEDSAMYFCASRGGTVIYEQYFGPGTRLTVT.

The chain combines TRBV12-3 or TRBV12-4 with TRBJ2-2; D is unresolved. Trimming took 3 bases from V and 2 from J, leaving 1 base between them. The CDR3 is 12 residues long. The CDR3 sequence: CASSFNTGELFF. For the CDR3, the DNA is TGTGCCAGCAGTTTCAACACCGGGGAGCTGTTTTTT.

CDR3: CASSPRTDRDEKLFF. In DNA form, the CDR3 reads TGTGCCAGCTCACCAAGGACAGATCGGGATGAAAAACTGTTTTTT. The chain combines TRBV18 with TRBJ1-4, with a weak D call TRBD1 (6 bases). Trimming removed 2 bases from V and 6 bases from J, with 13 bases in between. The germline CDR1 and CDR2 sequences are KGHSH and LQKENI. This CDR3 has 15 amino acids.

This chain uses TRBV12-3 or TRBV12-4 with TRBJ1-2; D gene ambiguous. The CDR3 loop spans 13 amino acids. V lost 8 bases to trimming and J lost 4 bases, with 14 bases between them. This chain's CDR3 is CASSAIWSYGYTF. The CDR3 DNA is TGTGCCAGCTCAGCGATCTGGAGCTATGGCTACACCTTC.

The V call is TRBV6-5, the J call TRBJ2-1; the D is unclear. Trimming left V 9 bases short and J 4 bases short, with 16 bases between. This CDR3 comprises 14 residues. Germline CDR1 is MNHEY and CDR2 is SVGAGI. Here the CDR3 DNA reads TGTGCCAGACGATCTACCCCCCGATACAATGAGCAGTTCTTC. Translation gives CARRSTPRYNEQFF.

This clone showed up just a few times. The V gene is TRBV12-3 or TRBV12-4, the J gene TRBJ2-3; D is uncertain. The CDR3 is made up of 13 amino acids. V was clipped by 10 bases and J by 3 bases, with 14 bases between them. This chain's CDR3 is CATLGWATDTQYF. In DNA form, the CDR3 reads TGTGCCACGTTGGGTTGGGCTACAGATACGCAGTATTTT.

The CDR3 loop reads CASSSTGSAATEAFF. CDR3 coding DNA: TGTGCCAGCAGTTCTACGGGCTCAGCGGCCACTGAAGCTTTCTTT. The chain has TRBV6-5 and TRBJ1-1; D not resolved. Germline CDR1 MNHEY, CDR2 SVGAGI. The ends were cut back, 4 bases at V and 4 bases at J, with 16 bases in the middle. The CDR3 runs to 15 residues.